This T cell receptor (beta chain) was captured in a study of memory CD4+ T cells and cytomegalovirus serostatus. With regard to this clone: The antigen remains unidentified.

CDR3 length: 16 amino acids. After removal of 1 base from V and 2 bases from J, the junction contained 2 bases not matched to a gene. Germline CDR1 LNHNV, CDR2 YYDKDF (reference sequence). Original processing methods: Out-of-frame sequences were removed, leaving about 2.2 million distinct TCRbeta sequences. Profiling relied on immunoSEQ multiplex PCR, and the TCRdb table lists in-frame clones only, not all of them. The V and J calls and clone size come from that table; D and trimming were worked out from the DNA. This sample has fewer than 75,000 clones, with around 80% found just once. Single viable CD3+CD4+CD8-CD45RO+ cells were sorted as the memory CD4+ T cells. The study's findings and limits: Each of roughly 65 CMV-associated TCRbeta sequences occurred in one to five individuals.

The clonotype comes from an adult in good health and CMV-seronegative. This chain links TRBV15 with TRBJ2-5, with 12 bases lining up with TRBD2. Sequenced material: memory CD4+ T cells from blood. The CDR3: CATSRGGLAGQETQYF. CDR3 nucleotides: TGTGCCACCAGCAGAGGTGGACTAGCGGGACAAGAGACCCAGTACTTC.